The present T cell receptor beta chain was sequenced within a study of CD8 T cells in Susac syndrome. The CDR3 runs 12 residues. Germline lookup yields CDR1 SGHTA and CDR2 FQGNSA. V lost 4 bases and J 3 bases, leaving 4 bases between the germline ends. Random hexamers served to reverse transcribe roughly 0.45 to 1 ug RNA. In TCRdb, the immunoSEQ multiplex PCR reads were re-called with MiXCR into one record per CDR3 protein. The sample includes 95,000 to 150,000 distinct CDR3 sequences, around 94% of them seen just once. This TCR derives from a human donor with Susac syndrome. Source material: CD8+ T cells from PBMCs. This sequence joins TRBV7-2 and TRBJ1-5; the D is unclear. The CDR3 DNA is TGTGCCAGCAGCTCTCCCAATCAGCCCCAGCATTTT. Translated, it gives CASSSPNQPQHF.